This TCR beta chain was recovered during a study of blood T cell repertoires in COVID-19. The wider study: Donors in the United States, Italy and Spain gave samples during acute or convalescent COVID-19.

Method: immunoSEQ multiplex PCR; TCRdb's copy keeps in-frame clones and lacks some. The sample yields about 64,000 clones, 65% to 90% seen once. V lost 6 bases and J lost 0, with 12 bases in between. This CDR3 comprises 15 residues. Germline V gene data show CDR1 as MNHNY and CDR2 as SVGAGI (reference sequence). The clonotype was recovered from a woman in her fifties or sixties with acute or convalescent COVID-19. The sequenced sample consisted of peripheral blood. The V and J genes are TRBV6-6 and TRBJ1-5; the D gene is possibly TRBD1 (5 bases). This CDR3 is CASSGGLPSNQPQHF. The CDR3 DNA sequence: TGTGCCAGCAGCGGGGGACTCCCTAGCAATCAGCCCCAGCATTTT.